These 28 T cell receptor beta chains originate from one sample sequenced in a study of T cell repertoires in cytomegalovirus infection (dated by TCRdb to between 2018 and 2020). No antigen has been assigned to these receptors. Sequencing instrument: Illumina HiSeq 1500. TCRdb passed the public sequencing reads through fastp at Q25 and MiXCR, retaining productive beta sequences. Rows are combined by CDR3 protein, so each entry shows the most common genes and DNA. A total of approximately 1,000,000 distinct CDR3 sequences appear in this sample, around 31% of them only once. Over 12% of the sample belongs to the ten largest clones. Explained via the paper, the treatment or condition label denotes: in vitro stimulation with specific CMV peptide epitopes to enrich CMV-specific T cells. The sequences come from cultured CD8+ T cells from PBMCs, collected from culture after CMV antigen stimulation. Receptors originate from a human donor in good health (CMV status not recorded). Some clones in this sample may be carry-over from other donors' samples.

This chain joins TRBV12-3 or TRBV12-4 and TRBJ2-1; tentative D call: TRBD1 (5 bases). CDR3 length: 14 residues. V shed 5 bases and J shed 8 bases, with 16 bases lying between them. DNA for the CDR3: TGTGCCAGCAGTCGGGCAGGGCTTGCGGATGAGCAGTTCTTC. This codes for CASSRAGLADEQFF.

The chain links TRBV20-1 to TRBJ1-1; D unclear. The CDR3 runs 13 residues. V lost 6 bases and J 2 bases, leaving 13 bases between the germline ends. Per germline, CDR1 DFQATT and CDR2 SNEGSKA (reference sequence). CDR3 residues: CSAPLDLNTEAFF. DNA for the CDR3: TGCAGTGCCCCCCTGGATCTAAACACTGAAGCTTTCTTT.

The genes are TRBV2 and TRBJ1-1; no definite D call. Trimming took off 4 bases at V and 10 bases at J, with 7 bases between the two ends. This CDR3 is 10 amino acids long. Germline CDR1 and CDR2: SNHLY and FYNNEI. The CDR3 protein is CASSGALAFF. CDR3 coding DNA: TGTGCCAGCAGTGGGGCATTAGCTTTCTTT.

This clonotype was counted a few times. CDR3 sequence: CASTPRPDRIPDYGYTF. CDR3 bases: TGTGCCAGCACCCCTCGGCCCGACAGGATCCCGGACTATGGCTACACCTTC. V and J are TRBV28 and TRBJ1-2; TRBD1 might be the D (6 bases). There are 17 residues in the CDR3. The germline gives CDR1 MDHEN, CDR2 SYDVKM. V was pared by 7 bases and J by 3 bases, with 24 bases between.

J is TRBJ2-1 and V is TRBV4-3, with D perhaps assigned TRBD1 or TRBD2 (6 bases each). The germline CDR1 and CDR2 sequences are LGHNA and YSLEER. This CDR3 comprises 13 residues. V was clipped by 4 bases and J by 8 bases, with 12 bases between them. This CDR3 reads CASSPLGGHEQFF. As DNA, the CDR3 is TGCGCCAGCAGCCCGCTGGGGGGCCATGAGCAGTTCTTC.

This clonotype was seen at least ten times. The rearrangement uses TRBV19 and TRBJ1-1; possible D gene TRBD1, 6 bases. The CDR3 covers 13 residues. CDR1 is LNHDA and CDR2 is SQIVND in the germline V gene (reference sequence). The V gene lost 5 bases and the J gene lost 6 bases, with 13 bases spanning the gap. The CDR3 here is CASSEQGRPEAFF. The CDR3, as DNA: TGTGCCAGTAGTGAACAGGGTCGGCCTGAAGCTTTCTTT. The complete variable domain, with remaining parts taken from reference TRBV19 and TRBJ1-1, reads DGGITQSPKYLFRKEGQNVTLSCEQNLNHDAMYWYRQDPGQGLRLIYYSQIVNDFQKGDIAEGYSVSREKKESFPLTVTSAQKNPTAFYLCASSEQGRPEAFFGQGTRLTVV.

CDR3 protein: CASSFARGEQYV. The CDR3 region has the DNA TGTGCCAGCAGTTTCGCGCGAGGCGAGCAGTACGTC. This chain joins TRBV28 and TRBJ2-7; D gene unclear. CDR3 length: 12 residues. Looked up from germline, CDR1 is MDHEN and CDR2 is SYDVKM. V lost 3 bases to trimming and J lost 6 bases, with 9 bases between them.

V and J are TRBV12-3 or TRBV12-4 and TRBJ2-2; 9 bases are shared with TRBD1. J was trimmed by 4 bases and V by 6 bases; bases with no gene match: 3. The CDR3 contains 14 residues. CDR3 nucleotides: TGTGCCAGCAGAAAGACAGGGGGCACCGGGGAGCTGTTTTTT. Protein: CASRKTGGTGELFF.

This sequence joins TRBV19 and TRBJ2-5, with 8 bases matching TRBD2. V lost 7 bases and J lost 13; bases outside the gene matches: 14. CDR3 length: 13 amino acids. Germline lookup yields CDR1 LNHDA and CDR2 SQIVND (reference sequence). The CDR3 bases are TGTGCCAGTACCCTCACTAGCGGAAGAGACCTGTACTTC. As protein: CASTLTSGRDLYF. Together with reference TRBV19 and TRBJ2-5, the CDR3 gives the full variable domain: DGGITQSPKYLFRKEGQNVTLSCEQNLNHDAMYWYRQDPGQGLRLIYYSQIVNDFQKGDIAEGYSVSREKKESFPLTVTSAQKNPTAFYLCASTLTSGRDLYFGPGTRLLVL.

This sequence joins TRBV5-6 and TRBJ1-2; 10 bases fit TRBD1. V lost 4 bases to trimming and J lost 2 bases; unmatched junction nucleotides: 8. The CDR3 sequence is 16 residues long. The germline gives CDR1 SGHDT, CDR2 YYEEEE. The CDR3 nucleotides are TGTGCCAGCAGCACCCCGACAGGGGGCTTAAACTATGGCTACACCTTC. It yields the protein CASSTPTGGLNYGYTF.

The table lists this clonotype with a few counts. This chain joins TRBV6-2 or TRBV6-3 and TRBJ1-6, with 7 bases lining up with TRBD1. This CDR3 is 15 amino acids long. The ends lost 2 bases at V and 6 bases at J; junction bases unmatched: 4. Germline V gives CDR1 MNHEY, CDR2 SVGEGT. This CDR3 reads CASSYRGQGNSPLHF. The CDR3 DNA reads as TGTGCCAGCAGTTACAGGGGGCAGGGTAATTCACCCCTCCACTTT.

This chain uses TRBV6-5 with TRBJ1-2, with no clear D. There are 11 residues in the CDR3. V lost 6 bases and J 8 bases, leaving 10 bases between the germline ends. Looked up from germline, CDR1 is MNHEY and CDR2 is SVGAGI. CDR3 amino acids: CASRGILGYTF. The CDR3 DNA reads as TGTGCCAGCAGGGGTATTTTGGGCTACACCTTC.

This clonotype was observed a few times. The chain couples TRBV5-4 to TRBJ1-1; tentatively, D is TRBD1 (6 bases). The CDR3 extends over 15 amino acids. In germline, CDR1 is SGHNT, CDR2 YYREEE (reference sequence). V shed 4 bases and J shed 1 base, with 14 bases lying between them. This CDR3 is CASSASWGPNTEAFF. In nucleotides, the CDR3 is TGTGCCAGCAGCGCCAGTTGGGGGCCGAACACTGAAGCTTTCTTT.

DNA for the CDR3: TGTGCCAGCAGCTTAGGTAGCGGGTACCCCGCAGATACGCAGTATTTT. This gives the protein CASSLGSGYPADTQYF. V usage is TRBV7-3 and J usage is TRBJ2-3, with 7 positions matching TRBD2. After removal of 2 bases from V and 4 bases from J, the junction contained 9 bases not matched to a gene. The CDR3 has 16 amino acids. In germline, CDR1 is SGHTA, CDR2 FQGTGA.

A word on this clonotype: A much larger clone differs by one base, so this may be a read error. The chain couples TRBV7-2 to TRBJ2-5, with 7 nucleotides matching TRBD1. The ends lost 8 bases at V and 4 bases at J; junction bases unmatched: 10. The CDR3 has 14 residues. Germline V gene lookup returns CDR1 SGHTA and CDR2 FQGNSA. CDR3 residues: CASGHTGVIETQYF. The CDR3 coding sequence is TGTGCCAGCGGTCACACAGGGGTTATAGAGACCCAGTACTTC.

This clonotype has just a few counts. The chain employs TRBV10-3 and TRBJ1-5; TRBD1 might be the D (6 bases). The CDR3 has 14 residues. Deletions cut 5 bases from V and 2 bases from J, with 10 bases between. Germline CDR1 is ENHRY and CDR2 is SYGVKD. Written as DNA, the CDR3 is TGTGCCATCAGTTCAGGGGAGGGCAATCAGCCCCAGCATTTT. This encodes CAISSGEGNQPQHF.

The chain links TRBV5-5 to TRBJ1-5; 7 bases map to TRBD1. Germline V gene data show CDR1 as SGHKS and CDR2 as YYEKEE (reference sequence). The CDR3 covers 15 residues. With 4 bases clipped from V and 3 bases from J, the junction kept 7 bases outside the gene matches. This CDR3 reads CASSRQGQANQPQHF. The CDR3 DNA reads TGTGCCAGCAGCAGACAGGGTCAGGCCAATCAGCCCCAGCATTTT.

The chain employs TRBV7-2 and TRBJ2-7; TRBD1 might be the D (6 bases). With 5 bases removed from V and 2 bases from J, the gap between germline ends came to 16 bases. The V gene's germline CDR1 is SGHTA and CDR2 FQGNSA. This CDR3 is built from 15 residues. Written as DNA, the CDR3 is TGTGCCAGCAGCGAACCGGGACAAAAGGCCTACGAGCAGTACTTC. This sequence encodes CASSEPGQKAYEQYF.

There are many counts of this clonotype. The chain uses TRBV7-6 and TRBJ2-5, with TRBD2 matching 8 bases. With 5 bases clipped from V and 3 bases from J, the junction kept 11 bases outside the gene matches. Germline loops: CDR1 SGHVS, CDR2 FNYEAQ. This CDR3 contains 16 residues. CDR3 region: CASSRLAKGREETQYF. The DNA for the CDR3 is TGTGCCAGCAGCCGACTAGCGAAAGGTAGAGAAGAGACCCAGTACTTC.

This clonotype was counted many times. This chain connects TRBV6-1 to TRBJ2-7; the D is unclear. Germline CDR1 is MNHNS and CDR2 is SASEGT. The V end lost 2 bases, the J end lost 4 bases, and 9 bases lay between the germline ends. The CDR3 covers 13 residues. CDR3 in DNA: TGTGCCAGCAGTGAAATAGAATATTACGAGCAGTACGTC. Amino acid sequence: CASSEIEYYEQYV.

This chain uses TRBV27 with TRBJ1-6, with 7 bases that match TRBD1. This CDR3 is 16 amino acids long. J gave up 2 bases and V 5 bases, and 6 bases lay outside the gene matches. Germline values: CDR1 MNHEY, CDR2 SMNVEV (reference sequence). Here the CDR3 reads CASSRPTGPYNSPLHF. CDR3 bases: TGTGCCAGCAGTAGGCCGACAGGGCCCTATAATTCACCCCTCCACTTT.

This clonotype was detected only once. This rearrangement joins TRBV6-2 or TRBV6-3 to TRBJ2-7, with D possibly TRBD2 on 6 matching bases. Deletions cut 2 bases from V and 1 base from J, with 9 bases between. The CDR3 totals 14 residues. CDR1 is MNHEY and CDR2 is SVGEGT in the germline V gene. This chain's CDR3 is CASSYAGTSYEQYV. Written as DNA, the CDR3 is TGTGCCAGCAGTTACGCGGGAACGTCCTACGAGCAGTACGTC.

About this clonotype: The junction differs from germline at one of its ends, possibly a read error. The rearrangement uses TRBV24-1 and TRBJ1-5, with D unresolved. This CDR3 region has 13 residues. The germline V gene encodes CDR1 KGHDR and CDR2 SFDVKD. In nucleotides, the CDR3 is TGTGCCACCAGTGATTTACAGACCCAGCTCCAGCATTTT. It specifies CATSDLQTQLQHF.

In its sample, this clonotype was seen a few times. J is TRBJ2-3 and V is TRBV11-3; perhaps D is TRBD1 or TRBD2 (5 bases each). This CDR3 region has 13 residues. V lost 0 bases and J 7 bases, leaving 8 bases between the germline ends. Germline assignment: CDR1 SGHNT and CDR2 YENEEA. CDR3 amino acids: CASSLDTGHTQYF. CDR3 nucleotide sequence: TGTGCCAGCAGCTTAGATACGGGGCATACGCAGTATTTT.

This clonotype turned up a few times. The chain combines TRBV2 with TRBJ2-5; 13 bases align to TRBD2. Germline-derived CDR1 and CDR2 are SNHLY and FYNNEI. This CDR3 is 15 amino acids long. V trimming: 6 bases; J trimming: 4 bases; junction bases outside the gene matches: 5. Here the CDR3 reads CASRERLAGGETQYF. CDR3 DNA: TGTGCCAGCAGGGAACGACTAGCGGGGGGAGAGACCCAGTACTTC. The full variable domain, in which reference TRBV2 and TRBJ2-5 provide the parts outside the CDR3, is EPEVTQTPSHQVTQMGQEVILRCVPISNHLYFYWYRQILGQKVEFLVSFYNNEISEKSEIFDDQFSVERPDGSNFTLKIRSTKLEDSAMYFCASRERLAGGETQYFGPGTRLLVL.

This clonotype was observed at least ten times. The chain carries TRBV7-2 and TRBJ1-1; no firm D call. Germline values: CDR1 SGHTA, CDR2 FQGNSA. V shed 5 bases and J shed 0 bases, with 7 bases lying between them. The CDR3 covers 13 residues. CDR3 nucleotides: TGTGCCAGCAGCCCTAGTCTGAACACTGAAGCTTTCTTT. This codes for CASSPSLNTEAFF.

In its sample, this clonotype was seen many times. The genes are TRBV7-6 and TRBJ2-7; 12 bases agree with TRBD1. This CDR3 is built from 16 residues. CDR1 is SGHVS, CDR2 FNYEAQ, per germline. Trimming took 1 base from V and 4 from J; bases not matched to a gene: 5. CDR3 region: CASSLVPGQGAYEQYF. The CDR3 DNA reads TGTGCCAGCAGCTTAGTCCCGGGACAGGGGGCTTACGAGCAGTACTTC.

The chain has TRBV9 and TRBJ2-2; 7 nucleotides match TRBD2. The trim removed 4 bases at V and 4 bases at J, leaving 7 bases unmatched. The CDR3 is 15 amino acids. Germline V gene sequence: CDR1 SGDLS, CDR2 YYNGEE. The CDR3 DNA follows: TGTGCCAGCAGCCCGGGGGGTCGGGCCACCGGGGAGCTGTTTTTT. It codes for CASSPGGRATGELFF.